The 29 T cell receptor beta chains given below trace back to one sample, sequenced in a study of blood T cell repertoires in COVID-19. Only in-frame clones appear in the TCRdb table, and some are missing; sequencing was by immunoSEQ multiplex PCR. The table lists tens of thousands of clones, about 90% of them singletons. The sequenced sample was peripheral blood. The receptors come from a human donor in a cohort sampled during active COVID-19.

The chain carries TRBV2 and TRBJ2-7; D not resolved. V lost 8 bases, J lost 0 bases, and 8 bases lay in between. CDR1 is SNHLY and CDR2 is FYNNEI in the germline V gene. There are 12 residues in the CDR3. The CDR3 sequence is CASGGSSYEQYF. As DNA, the CDR3 is TGTGCCAGCGGCGGCAGCTCCTACGAGCAGTACTTC. Based on the CDR3 plus reference TRBV2 and TRBJ2-7, the full variable domain is EPEVTQTPSHQVTQMGQEVILRCVPISNHLYFYWYRQILGQKVEFLVSFYNNEISEKSEIFDDQFSVERPDGSNFTLKIRSTKLEDSAMYFCASGGSSYEQYFGPGTRLTVT.

Only one count was recorded for this clone. The V and J genes are TRBV7-2 and TRBJ2-1; TRBD2 matches at 11 bases. CDR3 length: 14 amino acids. V was pared by 4 bases and J by 9 bases, with 5 bases of the junction left unmatched. The germline V gene encodes CDR1 SGHTA and CDR2 FQGNSA. CDR3 residues: CASSWVGLAGEQFF. CDR3 nucleotide sequence: TGTGCCAGCAGCTGGGTAGGACTAGCGGGTGAGCAGTTCTTC.

The chain joins TRBV6-5 to TRBJ2-3; D is perhaps TRBD2 (5 bases). CDR1 is MNHEY, CDR2 SVGAGI, per germline. The germline V and J ends were trimmed by 7 bases and 11 bases, with 19 bases remaining between them. This CDR3 comprises 13 residues. CDR3 protein: CASIVRPSSEQYF. CDR3 in DNA: TGTGCCAGCATCGTTAGGCCTAGCAGTGAGCAGTATTTT.

The J gene is TRBJ1-5, the V gene TRBV7-2, with D possibly TRBD1 on 5 matching bases. Germline values: CDR1 SGHTA, CDR2 FQGNSA. The CDR3 runs to 16 residues. Trimming stripped 3 bases from V and 3 bases from J, with 15 bases between. The CDR3 sequence is CASSFGGAGNNQPQHF. CDR3 sequence (DNA): TGTGCCAGCAGCTTTGGGGGAGCGGGGAACAATCAGCCCCAGCATTTT.

This clone occurred once. This rearrangement joins TRBV27 to TRBJ2-7; D is unresolved. V shed 8 bases and J shed 6 bases, with 11 bases lying between them. Germline loops: CDR1 MNHEY, CDR2 SMNVEV (reference sequence). This CDR3 is built from 11 residues. CDR3 in DNA: TGTGCCAGCCTTCATGGCAGCGAGCAGTACTTC. This codes for CASLHGSEQYF.

The V gene is TRBV30, the J gene TRBJ1-6, with 9 bases identical to TRBD1. The V gene end was trimmed by 0 bases and the J gene end by 3 bases; junction bases not matched to a gene: 6. The CDR3 consists of 17 residues. Germline V lookup: CDR1 GTSNPN, CDR2 SVGIG (reference sequence). The CDR3: CAWSVRTGVSYNSPLHF. DNA for the CDR3: TGTGCCTGGAGTGTTCGGACAGGGGTCAGCTATAATTCACCCCTCCACTTT.

This chain uses TRBV10-3 with TRBJ1-1, with TRBD1 as a possible D gene (5 bases). The CDR3 is 15 residues long. Germline V gene sequence: CDR1 ENHRY, CDR2 SYGVKD. V lost 2 bases and J lost 5, with 15 bases in between. The CDR3 nucleotides are TGTGCCATCAGTGAGGGACCTGGCGGGGGGACTGAAGCTTTCTTT. Its protein is CAISEGPGGGTEAFF.

This clone was observed a handful of times. This chain connects TRBV21-1 to TRBJ2-7; the table gives TRBD2 as D, unverified against the DNA. TRBV21-1 is an annotated pseudogene. The CDR3 is made up of 16 amino acids. The CDR3, as DNA: TGTGCCAGCAGCAACCCCGGGACTTCGGTGGGGTCCGAGCAGTACTTC. It translates to CASSNPGTSVGSEQYF.

The V gene is TRBV5-1, the J gene TRBJ2-7; the D gene is possibly TRBD2 (6 bases). Germline CDR1 SGHRS, CDR2 YFSETQ. Trimming left V 2 bases short and J 5 bases short, with 14 bases between. This CDR3 has 14 residues. Here the CDR3 DNA reads TGCGCCAGCAGCTTCTGGGGACCGGGGGACGAGCAGTACTTC. Amino acids: CASSFWGPGDEQYF.

The J gene is TRBJ2-5, the V gene TRBV7-8, with 9 bases fitting TRBD2. Germline V gene lookup returns CDR1 SGHVS and CDR2 FQNEAQ. The V segment lost 1 base and the J segment 4 bases; nucleotides outside the gene matches: 7. The CDR3 extends over 16 amino acids. The CDR3 here is CASSLEGAGGLETQYF. CDR3 nucleotide sequence: TGTGCCAGCAGCTTAGAGGGGGCGGGGGGGCTAGAGACCCAGTACTTC.

The genes are TRBV11-1 and TRBJ2-5; 8 bases match TRBD1. The J segment lost 2 bases and the V segment lost 2 bases, leaving 1 base of the junction unmatched. The CDR3 has 14 amino acids. In germline, CDR1 is SGHAT, CDR2 FQDESV (reference sequence). CDR3 sequence reads: CASSLNRGQETQYF. The CDR3 DNA is TGTGCCAGCAGCTTAAACAGGGGGCAAGAGACCCAGTACTTC.

The chain carries TRBV27 and TRBJ2-6; no reliable D call. Per germline, CDR1 MNHEY and CDR2 SMNVEV (reference sequence). The CDR3 totals 16 residues. V was pared by 4 bases and J by 0 bases, with 10 bases between. The DNA of the CDR3 is TGTGCCAGCAGTTACGTTTCGAGCTCTGGGGCCAACGTCCTGACTTTC. Translating it yields CASSYVSSSGANVLTF.

This chain joins TRBV28 and TRBJ1-2; D is perhaps TRBD1 (5 bases). V lost 1 base and J 8 bases, leaving 8 bases between the germline ends. This CDR3 comprises 12 residues. CDR1 and CDR2 from the germline V gene are MDHEN and SYDVKM. The CDR3 DNA is TGTGCCAGCAGTTTATCTCAGGGAGGCTACACCTTC. It is translated as CASSLSQGGYTF.

This rearrangement joins TRBV19 to TRBJ1-2, with TRBD1 identical over 11 bases. V was clipped by 6 bases and J by 3 bases; unmatched bases: 6. Germline-derived CDR1 and CDR2 are LNHDA and SQIVND (reference sequence). This CDR3 spans 15 amino acids. The CDR3 DNA reads TGTGCCAGTAGGTCCGGGACAGGGGGGCACTATGGCTACACCTTC. Its protein product is CASRSGTGGHYGYTF.

The V and J genes are TRBV30 and TRBJ1-2; D gene ambiguous. Germline-derived CDR1 and CDR2 are GTSNPN and SVGIG (reference sequence). The CDR3 extends over 14 amino acids. V lost 1 base and J 3 bases, leaving 12 bases between the germline ends. The DNA of the CDR3 is TGTGCCTGGAGTGGTTCTGCGCTGTACTATGGCTACACCTTC. Its translation is CAWSGSALYYGYTF.

The chain employs TRBV10-3 and TRBJ2-6, with D perhaps matching TRBD1 (6 bases). The V and J ends lost 8 bases and 0 bases respectively, with 26 bases between them. Germline CDR1 ENHRY, CDR2 SYGVKD. CDR3 length: 20 residues. The CDR3 region has the DNA TGTGCCATCCATGGGGGCATTACACCCCAACCTTCCTCTGGGGCCAACGTCCTGACTTTC. Amino acids: CAIHGGITPQPSSGANVLTF.

V gene TRBV9 combines with J gene TRBJ1-5; 7 bases fit TRBD1. Germline V gene lookup returns CDR1 SGDLS and CDR2 YYNGEE. The CDR3 sequence is 13 residues long. V was pared by 6 bases and J by 5 bases, with 5 bases of the junction left unmatched. CDR3 sequence (DNA): TGTGCCAGCAACCAGGGGGAGGATCAGCCCCAGCATTTT. Translating gives CASNQGEDQPQHF.

The chain carries TRBV7-6 and TRBJ2-7; D uncertain. Looked up from germline, CDR1 is SGHVS and CDR2 is FNYEAQ. Trimming shortened V by 2 bases and J by 1 base, and 15 bases separated the two germline ends. The CDR3 is 16 amino acids. Here the CDR3 reads CASSLSTPGLSYEQYF. As DNA, the CDR3 is TGTGCCAGCAGCTTATCCACCCCGGGTCTATCCTACGAGCAGTACTTC.

The chain carries TRBV29-1 and TRBJ2-2; TRBD1 matches 8 bases. This CDR3 region has 13 residues. The germline gives CDR1 SQVTM, CDR2 ANQGSEA. V lost 6 bases to trimming and J lost 5 bases; unmatched junction nucleotides: 5. The CDR3 sequence: CSVRQGNTGELFF. In DNA, the CDR3 is TGCAGCGTCCGACAGGGGAATACCGGGGAGCTGTTTTTT.

This chain connects TRBV2 to TRBJ1-5; a possible D gene is TRBD1 (5 bases). CDR1 and CDR2 (germline): SNHLY, FYNNEI. Trimming removed 8 bases at V and 2 bases at J, with 10 bases between. The CDR3 is made up of 13 amino acids. The CDR3, as DNA: TGTGCCAGCGGGGCACTTGGCAATCAGCCCCAGCATTTT. Protein sequence: CASGALGNQPQHF. Supplemented by reference TRBV2 and TRBJ1-5, the full variable domain reads EPEVTQTPSHQVTQMGQEVILRCVPISNHLYFYWYRQILGQKVEFLVSFYNNEISEKSEIFDDQFSVERPDGSNFTLKIRSTKLEDSAMYFCASGALGNQPQHFGDGTRLSIL.

This chain links TRBV18 with TRBJ1-5; D is undetermined. The CDR3 spans 13 residues. V lost 6 bases and J 2 bases, leaving 8 bases between the germline ends. Germline V CDR1 and CDR2: KGHSH, LQKENI. Here the CDR3 reads CASSGNRNQPQHF. The CDR3, as DNA: TGTGCCAGCTCCGGGAATCGCAATCAGCCCCAGCATTTT.

This chain links TRBV9 with TRBJ2-7, with 7 bases identical to TRBD1. V dropped 3 bases and J dropped 0; count of bases not matched to a gene: 6. This CDR3 spans 15 amino acids. The germline gives CDR1 SGDLS, CDR2 YYNGEE. CDR3 DNA: TGTGCCAGCAGCGGCGACAGGGAGAGCTCCTACGAGCAGTACTTC. It yields the protein CASSGDRESSYEQYF.

The J gene is TRBJ1-1, the V gene TRBV25-1; TRBD1 agrees at 9 bases. The CDR3 runs to 15 residues. Germline V gene sequence: CDR1 MGHDK, CDR2 SYGVNS. Trimming removed 4 bases from V and 4 bases from J; junction bases left unmatched: 7. The CDR3 loop reads CASSAPGQGATEAFF. For the CDR3, the DNA is TGTGCCAGCAGTGCCCCGGGACAGGGAGCCACTGAAGCTTTCTTT.

The chain joins TRBV19 to TRBJ1-5; 8 nucleotides align to TRBD1. The CDR3 has 14 residues. V lost 7 bases, J lost 7 bases, and 9 bases stayed unmatched. Per germline, CDR1 LNHDA and CDR2 SQIVND (reference sequence). CDR3 DNA sequence: TGTGCCAGTACTAGCACAGGGGGAAGCCAGCCCCAGCATTTT. This translates into CASTSTGGSQPQHF.

The J gene is TRBJ2-1, the V gene TRBV12-3 or TRBV12-4, with D unresolved. Trimming shortened V by 0 bases and J by 7 bases, and 7 bases separated the two germline ends. This CDR3 has 13 amino acids. The CDR3 loop reads CASSLAIRNEQFF. Here the CDR3 DNA reads TGTGCCAGCAGTTTAGCTATACGGAATGAGCAGTTCTTC.

The count of this clone is one. The rearrangement uses TRBV24-1 and TRBJ1-4; a weak D match, TRBD1 (5 bases). This CDR3 is built from 15 residues. Germline CDR1 is KGHDR and CDR2 is SFDVKD. The V end was cut by 4 bases, the J end by 2 bases, with 10 bases between. The CDR3 nucleotides are TGTGCCACCAGTGACTCAGGGAGGACTAATGAAAAACTGTTTTTT. It encodes CATSDSGRTNEKLFF.

V is TRBV19 and J is TRBJ1-2; D gene uncertain. Germline V lookup: CDR1 LNHDA, CDR2 SQIVND (reference sequence). Trimming pared 3 bases from V and 5 bases from J, leaving 22 bases between. The CDR3 is 17 residues long. DNA for the CDR3: TGTGCCAGTAGTATTCTGGGCCAGCCTCAGCTTTTATATGGCTACACCTTC. This encodes CASSILGQPQLLYGYTF.

The chain has TRBV7-2 and TRBJ1-6; 9 bases align to TRBD1. CDR3 size: 15 residues. The V segment lost 1 base and the J segment 12 bases; nucleotides outside the gene matches: 7. The germline V gene encodes CDR1 SGHTA and CDR2 FQGNSA. The CDR3 is CASSLDRDRVLPLHF. In DNA form, the CDR3 reads TGTGCCAGCAGCTTAGACAGGGACAGGGTTTTACCCCTCCACTTT.

V and J are TRBV19 and TRBJ1-4; D remains unclear. V dropped 6 bases and J dropped 8 bases, with 10 bases sitting between them. The CDR3 has 12 amino acids. Per the germline V gene, CDR1 is LNHDA and CDR2 is SQIVND (reference sequence). In DNA, the CDR3 is TGTGCCAGTAGGTACTCGGGGGAAAAACTGTTTTTT. Its translation is CASRYSGEKLFF. Full variable domain (outside the CDR3, taken from reference TRBV19 and TRBJ1-4): DGGITQSPKYLFRKEGQNVTLSCEQNLNHDAMYWYRQDPGQGLRLIYYSQIVNDFQKGDIAEGYSVSREKKESFPLTVTSAQKNPTAFYLCASRYSGEKLFFGSGTQLSVL.